Following are 21 T cell receptor beta chains from one sample sequenced in a study of read filtering for tumor transcriptome and immune sequencing. From roughly 390 ng of RNA, a library with molecular barcoded alpha/delta and beta/gamma adaptors was made. Using its own MiXCR run on the reads, TCRdb lists one record per CDR3 protein. The data hold 75,000 to 95,000 distinct CDR3 sequences, with 9% to 15% observed a single time. The sample consisted of a population of CD138-negative cells sorted from bone marrow. These receptors were taken from a donor aged 40 or older with multiple myeloma.

This clonotype was seen ten or more times. The chain is built from TRBV9 and TRBJ2-1, with TRBD2 matching 11 bases. Germline CDR1 reads SGDLS; CDR2 reads YYNGEE. The CDR3 length is 17 residues. V gave up 3 bases and J gave up 6 bases; unmatched junction bases: 11. The CDR3 is CASSAQGGSGRANEQFF. DNA for the CDR3: TGTGCCAGCAGCGCCCAGGGGGGTAGCGGGAGGGCCAATGAGCAGTTCTTC. The whole variable domain, remainder taken from reference TRBV9 and TRBJ2-1, is DSGVTQTPKHLITATGQRVTLRCSPRSGDLSVYWYQQSLDQGLQFLIQYYNGEERAKGNILERFSAQQFPDLHSELNLSSLELGDSALYFCASSAQGGSGRANEQFFGPGTRLTVL.

This clonotype was recorded many times. The J gene is TRBJ2-1, the V gene TRBV7-9; D unresolved. V was shortened by 3 bases and J by 0 bases, with 9 bases between the two germline ends. The CDR3 has 15 amino acids. CDR1 is SEHNR and CDR2 is FQNEAQ in the germline V gene (reference sequence). Here the CDR3 reads CASSFKGSSYNEQFF. In DNA form, the CDR3 reads TGTGCCAGCAGCTTCAAGGGAAGCTCCTACAATGAGCAGTTCTTC.

To note about this clonotype: A much larger clone differs by one base, so this may be a read error. Because it lacks the conserved phenylalanine or tryptophan at the end, this CDR3 is likely a read error. The chain combines TRBV6-6 with TRBJ1-1, with D possibly being TRBD1 (5 bases). V was shortened by 0 bases and J by 0 bases, with 11 bases between the two germline ends. CDR3 length: 16 amino acids. Per the germline V gene, CDR1 is MNHNY and CDR2 is SVGAGI (reference sequence). CDR3 coding DNA: TGTGCCAGCAGTTACTCGAGGCAGGGTATGAACACTGAAGCTTTCATT. As protein: CASSYSRQGMNTEAFI.

This clonotype was seen at least ten times. The genes are TRBV5-1 and TRBJ1-2; a weak D match, TRBD1 (6 bases). In germline, CDR1 is SGHRS, CDR2 YFSETQ. The V and J ends lost 4 bases and 1 base respectively, with 14 bases between them. The CDR3 has 15 residues. The DNA of the CDR3 is TGCGCCAGCAGCCCCGGGTGGGACATTAACTATGGCTACACCTTC. This codes for CASSPGWDINYGYTF.

This clonotype was observed many times. The chain couples TRBV6-2 or TRBV6-3 to TRBJ1-5, with D unclear. The CDR3 contains 14 residues. Between the trimmed V and J ends, which lost 3 bases and 0 bases, there was a span of 6 bases. Germline V gene data show CDR1 as MNHEY and CDR2 as SVGEGT. The CDR3, as DNA: TGTGCCAGCAGTTATACGGATAGCAATCAGCCCCAGCATTTT. Its translation is CASSYTDSNQPQHF.

The V gene is TRBV28, the J gene TRBJ1-1, with 7 bases identical to TRBD1. The CDR3 spans 14 residues. The germline CDR1 and CDR2 sequences are MDHEN and SYDVKM. V shed 5 bases, J shed 5 bases, and the junction held 8 bases outside the gene matches. The CDR3 sequence: CASSLTGEATEAFF. DNA for the CDR3: TGTGCCAGCAGTCTAACAGGGGAGGCGACTGAAGCTTTCTTT.

Judged by abundance, this clonotype is medium-sized. This chain connects TRBV7-2 to TRBJ2-1; 8 nucleotides align to TRBD1. Unmatched junction bases numbered 3, after V lost 5 bases and J lost 3 bases. CDR3 size: 14 residues. CDR1 and CDR2 (germline): SGHTA, FQGNSA. DNA for the CDR3: TGTGCCAGCAGCCCGGGACAGGTCTACAATGAGCAGTTCTTC. It specifies CASSPGQVYNEQFF.

This clonotype was picked up many times. V and J are TRBV6-5 and TRBJ2-1; possible D gene TRBD1, 5 bases. Germline V gives CDR1 MNHEY, CDR2 SVGAGI. V lost 2 bases to trimming and J lost 0 bases, with 8 bases between them. The CDR3 length is 15 residues. The CDR3 loop reads CASSYGRGSYNEQFF. For the CDR3, the DNA is TGTGCCAGCAGTTACGGTAGGGGCTCCTACAATGAGCAGTTCTTC.

This clonotype was seen many times. The chain uses TRBV2 and TRBJ2-1; 7 bases are a match to TRBD2. CDR1 is SNHLY, CDR2 FYNNEI, per germline. The CDR3 runs to 16 residues. V lost 2 bases and J lost 4; bases outside the gene matches: 8. The CDR3 DNA follows: TGTGCCAGCAGTGAATCGGCGGGAGCCCCATACAATGAGCAGTTCTTC. Translating it yields CASSESAGAPYNEQFF.

The chain links TRBV7-9 to TRBJ2-2; D unresolved. The CDR3 spans 15 residues. Trimming left V 5 bases short and J 4 bases short, with 14 bases between. The germline gives CDR1 SEHNR, CDR2 FQNEAQ (reference sequence). CDR3 region: CASSVVVSSTGELFF. The CDR3 nucleotides are TGTGCCAGCAGCGTCGTTGTTAGCAGCACCGGGGAGCTGTTTTTT.

The sample holds many counts of this clonotype. The genes are TRBV7-9 and TRBJ2-3; D unclear. This CDR3 has 12 amino acids. Germline-derived CDR1 and CDR2 are SEHNR and FQNEAQ (reference sequence). With 4 bases removed from V and 5 bases from J, the gap between germline ends came to 7 bases. DNA for the CDR3: TGTGCCAGCAGCTCCCACGTAGATACGCAGTATTTT. It is translated as CASSSHVDTQYF.

The J gene is TRBJ2-5, the V gene TRBV5-1; tentative D call: TRBD1 (6 bases). V was clipped by 2 bases and J by 6 bases, with 11 bases between them. This CDR3 spans 13 amino acids. CDR1 is SGHRS, CDR2 YFSETQ, per germline. CDR3 bases: TGCGCCAGCAGCTTAGAACAGGGACAGACCCAGTACTTC. Amino acids: CASSLEQGQTQYF.

This clonotype occurred many times. V and J are TRBV11-2 and TRBJ2-1; D is unresolved. V was shortened by 5 bases and J by 0 bases, with 8 bases between the two germline ends. CDR1 and CDR2 from the germline V gene are SGHAT and FQNNGV. This CDR3 spans 14 amino acids. The CDR3 nucleotides are TGTGCCAGCAGCGACCGTAGCTCCTACAATGAGCAGTTCTTC. It encodes CASSDRSSYNEQFF.

Concerning this clonotype: This may come from a read error, since a much larger clone is one base off. The chain couples TRBV6-5 to TRBJ2-1; tentatively, D is TRBD1 (6 bases). CDR1 and CDR2 (germline): MNHEY, SVGAGI. This CDR3 is 18 amino acids long. CDR3 nucleotide sequence: TGTGCCAGCAGTTACTCGTCTAGTAAAGTAGGGGGATACAATGGGCAGTTCTTC. It is translated as CASSYSSSKVGGYNGQFF.

This clonotype has ten or more counts. The chain employs TRBV12-3 or TRBV12-4 and TRBJ2-1; tentatively, D is TRBD2 (6 bases). The ends were cut back, 2 bases at V and 8 bases at J, with 16 bases in the middle. The CDR3 extends over 15 amino acids. CDR3 amino acids: CASSLTGLTGDEQFF. CDR3 coding DNA: TGTGCCAGCAGTTTAACGGGACTCACCGGCGATGAGCAGTTCTTC.

Regarding this clonotype: A clone one base away is much larger, so this may be a read error. The CDR3 nucleotides read TGTGCCAGTAGCCCCTTGACGAAGCGGGAGTATAGTGATACGCAGTATTTT. Its translation is CASSPLTKREYSDTQYF. The V gene is TRBV19, the J gene TRBJ2-3; TRBD2 agrees at 8 bases. This CDR3 is 17 amino acids long. The ends lost 6 bases at V and 6 bases at J; junction bases unmatched: 17. The germline gives CDR1 LNHDA, CDR2 SQIVND (reference sequence).

This clonotype occurred many times. V usage is TRBV7-2 and J usage is TRBJ1-4; D is undetermined. The CDR3 has 15 amino acids. Germline V gene lookup returns CDR1 SGHTA and CDR2 FQGNSA. Trimming cost V 5 bases and J 5 bases, with 15 bases left between them. The CDR3 protein is CASSLGPELNEKLFF. DNA of the CDR3: TGTGCCAGCAGCCTAGGACCCGAACTAAATGAAAAACTGTTTTTT.

There are many counts of this clonotype. The chain links TRBV5-1 to TRBJ2-3; D is ambiguous. The CDR3 has 14 residues. The V end was cut by 4 bases, the J end by 0 bases, with 9 bases between. Per germline, CDR1 SGHRS and CDR2 YFSETQ. For the CDR3, the DNA is TGCGCCAGCAGCATCCTTTCTAGCACAGATACGCAGTATTTT. Its translation is CASSILSSTDTQYF.

On this clonotype itself: This sequence may be a read error, since a much larger clone differs from it by one base. The chain employs TRBV10-3 and TRBJ1-2, with 9 bases fitting TRBD1. V shed 10 bases, J shed 4 bases, and the junction held 7 bases outside the gene matches. CDR1 ENHRY and CDR2 SYGVKD come from the germline V gene. The CDR3 consists of 13 residues. CDR3 coding DNA: TGTGCCAGCAGGCCGGGACAGGGCTATGGCTACACCTTC. This translates into CASRPGQGYGYTF.

At least ten counts were recorded for this clonotype. The chain carries TRBV7-2 and TRBJ2-1, with 8 bases lining up with TRBD2. Germline CDR1 is SGHTA and CDR2 is FQGNSA. With 1 base clipped from V and 9 bases from J, the junction kept 8 bases outside the gene matches. The CDR3 totals 15 residues. The CDR3 coding sequence is TGTGCCAGCAGCTTAGGTGGACTAGCCACTTTTGAGCAGTTCTTC. This encodes CASSLGGLATFEQFF.

At least ten counts were recorded for this clonotype. The CDR3 is CASSPVLPEQFF. CDR3 coding DNA: TGTGCCAGCAGTCCAGTACTCCCTGAGCAGTTCTTC. The chain has TRBV7-2 and TRBJ2-1; D unclear. V lost 6 bases and J 9 bases, leaving 12 bases between the germline ends. This CDR3 spans 12 amino acids. Germline lookup yields CDR1 SGHTA and CDR2 FQGNSA.